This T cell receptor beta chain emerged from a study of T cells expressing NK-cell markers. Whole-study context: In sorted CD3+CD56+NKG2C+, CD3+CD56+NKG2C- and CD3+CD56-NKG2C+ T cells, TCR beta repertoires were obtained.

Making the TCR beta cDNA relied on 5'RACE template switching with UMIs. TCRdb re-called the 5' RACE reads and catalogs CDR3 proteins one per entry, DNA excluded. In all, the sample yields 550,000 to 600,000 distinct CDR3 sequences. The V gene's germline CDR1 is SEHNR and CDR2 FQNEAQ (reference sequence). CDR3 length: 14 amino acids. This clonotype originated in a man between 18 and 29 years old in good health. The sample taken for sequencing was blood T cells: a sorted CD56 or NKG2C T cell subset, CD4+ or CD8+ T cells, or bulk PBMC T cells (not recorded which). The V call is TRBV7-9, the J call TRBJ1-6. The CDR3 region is CASSSLGGNSPLHF.